The next 28 T cell receptor beta chains were all read from a single sample in a study of blood T cell repertoires in COVID-19. Clones were read by immunoSEQ multiplex PCR, and TCRdb kept only the in-frame ones, dropping some. The profile shows roughly 250,000 clones, approximately 83% of them singletons. Specimen: peripheral blood. The receptors derive from a man aged 50 to 59 with active or convalescent COVID-19.

The gene calls are TRBV4-3 and TRBJ2-1; TRBD2 matches at 10 bases. Germline values: CDR1 LGHNA, CDR2 YSLEER. Trimming took 0 bases from V and 4 from J; bases not matched to a gene: 3. CDR3 size: 16 residues. CDR3 coding DNA: TGCGCCAGCAGCCAAGAGTTAGCGGGGGGTTACAATGAGCAGTTCTTC. Protein sequence: CASSQELAGGYNEQFF.

DNA for the CDR3: TGTGCCAGTAGTTTGACAGGGCCACCCCAGATTCAGTACTTC. Amino acid sequence: CASSLTGPPQIQYF. This chain links TRBV19 with TRBJ2-4; 7 bases align to TRBD1. The junction had 11 bases not matched to a gene; V was cut back by 5 bases and J by 10 bases. Germline assignment: CDR1 LNHDA and CDR2 SQIVND (reference sequence). The CDR3 sequence is 14 residues long.

The genes are TRBV7-9 and TRBJ2-2, with TRBD2 matching 14 bases. With 4 bases clipped from V and 7 bases from J, the junction kept 8 bases outside the gene matches. Germline assignment: CDR1 SEHNR and CDR2 FQNEAQ (reference sequence). The CDR3 has 17 residues. The CDR3 spells CASSSGLAGVPRGELFF. As DNA, the CDR3 is TGTGCCAGCAGCTCGGGACTAGCGGGGGTCCCTCGCGGGGAGCTGTTTTTT. Combining the CDR3 with reference TRBV7-9 and TRBJ2-2 gives the whole variable domain DTGVSQNPRHKITKRGQNVTFRCDPISEHNRLYWYRQTLGQGPEFLTYFQNEAQLEKSRLLSDRFSAERPKGSFSTLEIQRTEQGDSAMYLCASSSGLAGVPRGELFFGEGSRLTVL.

The V call is TRBV14, the J call TRBJ2-5, with D possibly matching TRBD2 (5 bases). This CDR3 contains 15 residues. Germline V gene data show CDR1 as SGHDN and CDR2 as FVKESK. The ends were cut back, 1 base at V and 0 bases at J, with 9 bases in the middle. This chain's CDR3 is CASSQASGYQETQYF. In DNA form, the CDR3 reads TGTGCCAGCAGCCAAGCCTCGGGGTACCAAGAGACCCAGTACTTC.

The rearrangement uses TRBV6-2 or TRBV6-3 and TRBJ2-1; TRBD2 matches at 8 bases. This CDR3 region has 16 residues. CDR1 and CDR2 (germline): MNHEY, SVGEGT. V shed 6 bases, J shed 8 bases, and the junction held 15 bases outside the gene matches. CDR3 sequence reads: CASSPGGAGGLDEQFF. The DNA for the CDR3 is TGTGCCAGCAGCCCAGGTGGCGCGGGGGGCTTGGATGAGCAGTTCTTC.

The CDR3 DNA reads TGTGCCAGCAGCCCACTTCCGGGACAAACGATGTACAATGAGCAGTTCTTC. This sequence encodes CASSPLPGQTMYNEQFF. V and J are TRBV9 and TRBJ2-1; possibly TRBD1 for D (6 bases). Germline V gene data show CDR1 as SGDLS and CDR2 as YYNGEE. The germline V and J ends were trimmed by 4 bases and 4 bases, with 21 bases remaining between them. This CDR3 is built from 17 residues.

The J gene is TRBJ2-7, the V gene TRBV2, with TRBD1 as a possible D gene (7 bases). The ends were cut back, 7 bases at V and 3 bases at J, with 13 bases in the middle. Germline V gene sequence: CDR1 SNHLY, CDR2 FYNNEI. The length of the CDR3 is 13 residues. In DNA form, the CDR3 reads TGTGCCAGCACTGGAGGGGGCAGCTACGAGCAGTACTTC. Translation: CASTGGGSYEQYF.

V is TRBV9 and J is TRBJ1-1; D unclear. The CDR3 extends over 12 amino acids. Trimming shortened V by 1 base and J by 3 bases, and 4 bases separated the two germline ends. Germline V CDR1 and CDR2: SGDLS, YYNGEE. The CDR3 spells CASSVQDTEAFF. The CDR3 region has the DNA TGTGCCAGCAGCGTACAGGACACTGAAGCTTTCTTT.

The chain recombines TRBV29-1 with TRBJ1-2; D unresolved. The CDR3 runs 11 residues. Germline V lookup: CDR1 SQVTM, CDR2 ANQGSEA. Trimming removed 6 bases at V and 1 base at J, with 6 bases between. The CDR3 protein is CSVEINYGYTF. In nucleotides, the CDR3 is TGCAGCGTGGAGATTAACTATGGCTACACCTTC.

The chain combines TRBV6-5 with TRBJ1-6; D unclear. From germline, CDR1 is MNHEY and CDR2 SVGAGI. CDR3 length equals 15 residues. Trimming removed 6 bases at V and 5 bases at J, with 14 bases between. The CDR3 DNA reads as TGTGCCAGCAGACGAGACCGGGGAGATAATTCACCCCTCCACTTT. Encoded protein: CASRRDRGDNSPLHF.

V and J are TRBV7-2 and TRBJ1-4, with D maybe TRBD1 (6 bases). The CDR3 consists of 14 residues. Trimming cost V 5 bases and J 10 bases, with 17 bases left between them. Germline loops: CDR1 SGHTA, CDR2 FQGNSA. The CDR3 protein is CASSVGARTGKLFF. CDR3 DNA sequence: TGTGCCAGCAGCGTGGGGGCCAGGACGGGAAAACTGTTTTTT.

The chain joins TRBV2 to TRBJ1-4; no clear D gene. The ends were cut back, 4 bases at V and 0 bases at J, with 6 bases in the middle. The CDR3 has 14 residues. The germline CDR1 and CDR2 sequences are SNHLY and FYNNEI. CDR3 protein: CASSGRATNEKLFF. The CDR3 nucleotides read TGTGCCAGCAGTGGGCGGGCAACTAATGAAAAACTGTTTTTT.

The sample holds a few counts of this clone. CDR3 DNA: TGTGCCAGCAGCCCTACAGGTTACAATTCACCCCTCCACTTT. Protein sequence: CASSPTGYNSPLHF. This chain connects TRBV27 to TRBJ1-6; D possibly corresponds to TRBD1 (5 bases). The length of the CDR3 is 14 residues. Germline V CDR1 and CDR2: MNHEY, SMNVEV (reference sequence). The germline V and J ends were trimmed by 6 bases and 7 bases, with 13 bases remaining between them.

The CDR3 protein is CASSLGGGYGYTF. The CDR3 DNA reads TGTGCCAGCAGTTTAGGGGGGGGCTATGGCTACACCTTC. V usage is TRBV28 and J usage is TRBJ1-2; possible D gene TRBD1, 5 bases. Deletions cut 2 bases from V and 4 bases from J, with 8 bases between. The germline gives CDR1 MDHEN, CDR2 SYDVKM. CDR3 size: 13 residues.

The chain joins TRBV6-5 to TRBJ1-1; D is unclear. Germline V gives CDR1 MNHEY, CDR2 SVGAGI. With 7 bases removed from V and 8 bases from J, the gap between germline ends came to 14 bases. The CDR3 is 12 amino acids. CDR3 DNA: TGTGCCAGCACCCACGGGGAGGCAGAAGCTTTCTTT. This sequence encodes CASTHGEAEAFF.

This clone showed up just once. V gene TRBV19 combines with J gene TRBJ1-5, with 7 bases fitting TRBD1. In germline, CDR1 is LNHDA, CDR2 SQIVND (reference sequence). Germline trimming cut 10 bases from V and 6 bases from J; bases unmatched to any gene: 12. The CDR3 is 14 amino acids. For the CDR3, the DNA is TGTGCCACCAGACCCGACAGGGAGCTTCAGCCCCAGCATTTT. It specifies CATRPDRELQPQHF. The variable domain in full, completed from reference TRBV19 and TRBJ1-5, reads DGGITQSPKYLFRKEGQNVTLSCEQNLNHDAMYWYRQDPGQGLRLIYYSQIVNDFQKGDIAEGYSVSREKKESFPLTVTSAQKNPTAFYLCATRPDRELQPQHFGDGTRLSIL.

J is TRBJ1-4 and V is TRBV21-1; the listed D gene, TRBD1, was not tested against the DNA. TRBV21-1 is annotated as a pseudogene. CDR3 size: 13 residues. The CDR3 region is CANPDRDNEKLFF. The CDR3 nucleotides are TGTGCCAACCCGGACAGGGATAATGAAAAACTGTTTTTT.

In its sample, this clone was seen once. The genes are TRBV6-5 and TRBJ1-2; D remains ambiguous. The CDR3 runs to 13 residues. Trimming took 5 bases from V and 8 from J, leaving 15 bases between them. The V gene's germline CDR1 is MNHEY and CDR2 SVGAGI. CDR3: CASSPRSPEGYTF. The CDR3 bases are TGTGCCAGCAGTCCCCGCAGTCCGGAGGGCTACACCTTC.

This sequence joins TRBV10-3 and TRBJ1-5; 11 bases fit TRBD1. Trimming removed 4 bases from V and 1 base from J; junction bases left unmatched: 12. CDR1 and CDR2 from the germline V gene are ENHRY and SYGVKD. This CDR3 comprises 19 residues. The CDR3 loop is CAISAHRTGGEISNQPQHF. The CDR3 DNA reads as TGTGCCATCAGTGCCCACCGGACAGGGGGCGAAATAAGCAATCAGCCCCAGCATTTT.

The chain combines TRBV30 with TRBJ2-3; 8 bases fit TRBD2. The CDR3 runs 14 residues. The V segment lost 4 bases and the J segment 1 base; nucleotides outside the gene matches: 4. Per the germline V gene, CDR1 is GTSNPN and CDR2 is SVGIG (reference sequence). The chain's CDR3 is CAWNPRGGTDTQYF. CDR3 DNA sequence: TGTGCCTGGAATCCGCGGGGGGGCACAGATACGCAGTATTTT.

The chain employs TRBV19 and TRBJ2-3; 12 positions agree with TRBD1. The CDR3 consists of 15 residues. The V and J ends lost 5 bases and 4 bases, in that order; junction bases with no gene match: 4. CDR1 and CDR2 from the germline V gene are LNHDA and SQIVND (reference sequence). The chain's CDR3 is CASSLRDRGPDTQYF. The DNA of the CDR3 is TGTGCCAGTAGTCTCCGGGACAGGGGGCCAGATACGCAGTATTTT.

CDR3: CASKISGASGTQYF. For the CDR3, the DNA is TGTGCCAGCAAGATTAGCGGGGCCTCCGGTACGCAGTATTTT. This chain links TRBV27 with TRBJ2-3, with 8 nucleotides matching TRBD2. Germline V gene sequence: CDR1 MNHEY, CDR2 SMNVEV (reference sequence). V was clipped by 7 bases and J by 8 bases; unmatched bases: 11. The CDR3 is made up of 14 amino acids.

CDR3 bases: TGTGCCACTACACAGGGGGCGTCCGGCAATCAGCCCCAGCATTTT. It specifies CATTQGASGNQPQHF. The chain joins TRBV6-5 to TRBJ1-5; 9 bases map to TRBD1. Germline V lookup: CDR1 MNHEY, CDR2 SVGAGI. The CDR3 consists of 15 residues. The trim removed 10 bases at V and 2 bases at J, leaving 9 bases unmatched.

The chain recombines TRBV11-2 with TRBJ1-3; no definite D call. The ends were cut back, 5 bases at V and 3 bases at J, with 14 bases in the middle. CDR3 length: 15 amino acids. Per the germline V gene, CDR1 is SGHAT and CDR2 is FQNNGV. CDR3 residues: CASSAGGLGGNTIYF. The DNA of the CDR3 is TGTGCCAGCAGCGCCGGAGGCCTCGGTGGAAACACCATATATTTT.

The gene calls are TRBV6-6 and TRBJ1-2, with 7 bases fitting TRBD1. J was trimmed by 8 bases and V by 7 bases; bases with no gene match: 10. CDR3 length: 13 residues. Germline V gene data show CDR1 as MNHNY and CDR2 as SVGAGI (reference sequence). The CDR3 bases are TGTGCCAGCAATCTAGGACAGGCTGGCGGCTACACCTTC. Its translation: CASNLGQAGGYTF.

The V gene is TRBV19, the J gene TRBJ2-3; 7 bases line up with TRBD1. The CDR3 is 14 residues long. The germline V gene encodes CDR1 LNHDA and CDR2 SQIVND (reference sequence). V lost 6 bases, J lost 2 bases, and 5 bases stayed unmatched. The CDR3 nucleotides read TGTGCCAGTAGCCGACAGGGAATCACAGATACGCAGTATTTT. It is translated as CASSRQGITDTQYF.

The chain links TRBV10-3 to TRBJ2-1; 13 bases are a match to TRBD2. CDR1 is ENHRY, CDR2 SYGVKD, per germline. The CDR3 spans 16 residues. The V segment lost 4 bases and the J segment 8 bases; nucleotides outside the gene matches: 8. CDR3 nucleotides: TGTGCCATCAGTGCCCAAACTAGCGGGGGGGGATATGAGCAGTTCTTC. Residues: CAISAQTSGGGYEQFF.

Details on this clone: The same CDR3 is also encoded by other DNA sequences in this sample. The chain couples TRBV5-1 to TRBJ1-6; weak D call: TRBD1 (6 bases). Germline CDR1 SGHRS, CDR2 YFSETQ. There are 13 residues in the CDR3. Trimming took 4 bases from V and 7 from J, leaving 9 bases between them. The CDR3: CASSGTGNSPLHF. The CDR3 DNA is TGCGCCAGCAGCGGAACAGGGAATTCACCCCTCCACTTT. Based on the CDR3 plus reference TRBV5-1 and TRBJ1-6, the full variable domain is KAGVTQTPRYLIKTRGQQVTLSCSPISGHRSVSWYQQTPGQGLQFLFEYFSETQRNKGNFPGRFSGRQFSNSRSEMNVSTLELGDSALYLCASSGTGNSPLHFGNGTRLTVT.